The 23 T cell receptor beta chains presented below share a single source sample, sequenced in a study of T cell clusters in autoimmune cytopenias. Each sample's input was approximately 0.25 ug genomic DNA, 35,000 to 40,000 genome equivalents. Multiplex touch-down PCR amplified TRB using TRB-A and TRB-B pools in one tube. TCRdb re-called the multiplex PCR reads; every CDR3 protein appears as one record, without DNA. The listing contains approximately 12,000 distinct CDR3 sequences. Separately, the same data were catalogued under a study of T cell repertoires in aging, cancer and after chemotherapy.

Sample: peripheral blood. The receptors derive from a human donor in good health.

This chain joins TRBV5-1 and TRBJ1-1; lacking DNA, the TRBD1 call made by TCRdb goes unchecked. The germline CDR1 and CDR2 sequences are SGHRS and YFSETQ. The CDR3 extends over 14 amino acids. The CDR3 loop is CASSLGQGKTEAFF.

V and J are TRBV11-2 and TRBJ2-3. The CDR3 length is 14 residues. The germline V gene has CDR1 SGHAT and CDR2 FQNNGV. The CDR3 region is CASSLAVSTDTQYF.

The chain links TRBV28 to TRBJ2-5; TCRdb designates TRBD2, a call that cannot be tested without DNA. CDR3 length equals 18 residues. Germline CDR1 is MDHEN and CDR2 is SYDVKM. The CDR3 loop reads CASSLGGLAGGYQETQYF.

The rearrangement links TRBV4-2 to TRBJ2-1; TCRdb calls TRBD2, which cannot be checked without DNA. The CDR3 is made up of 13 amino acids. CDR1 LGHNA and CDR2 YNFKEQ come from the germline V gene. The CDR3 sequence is CASSQTSGNEQFF.

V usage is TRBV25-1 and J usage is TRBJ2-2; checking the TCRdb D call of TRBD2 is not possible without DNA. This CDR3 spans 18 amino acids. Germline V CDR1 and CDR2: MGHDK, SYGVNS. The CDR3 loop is CASSAHSGGNGNTGELFF. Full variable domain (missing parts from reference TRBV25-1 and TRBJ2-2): EADIYQTPRYLVIGTGKKITLECSQTMGHDKMYWYQQDPGMELHLIHYSYGVNSTEKGDLSSESTVSRIRTEHFPLTLESARPSHTSQYLCASSAHSGGNGNTGELFFGEGSRLTVL.

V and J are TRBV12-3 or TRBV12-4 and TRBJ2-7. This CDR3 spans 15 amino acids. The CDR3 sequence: CASSVGPEAHYEQYF.

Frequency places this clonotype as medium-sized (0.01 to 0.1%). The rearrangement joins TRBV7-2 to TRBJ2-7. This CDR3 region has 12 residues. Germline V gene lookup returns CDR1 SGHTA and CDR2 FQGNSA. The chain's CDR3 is CASSLVSGEQYF. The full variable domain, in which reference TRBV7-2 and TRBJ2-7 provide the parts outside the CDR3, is GAGVSQSPSNKVTEKGKDVELRCDPISGHTALYWYRQSLGQGLEFLIYFQGNSAPDKSGLPSDRFSAERTGGSVSTLTIQRTQQEDSAVYLCASSLVSGEQYFGPGTRLTVT.

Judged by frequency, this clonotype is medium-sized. This chain's CDR3 is CASSYTGVNTEAFF. The chain is built from TRBV19 and TRBJ1-1; the D gene TCRdb calls, TRBD1, cannot be checked with no DNA. Germline CDR1 and CDR2: LNHDA and SQIVND (reference sequence). CDR3 size: 14 residues.

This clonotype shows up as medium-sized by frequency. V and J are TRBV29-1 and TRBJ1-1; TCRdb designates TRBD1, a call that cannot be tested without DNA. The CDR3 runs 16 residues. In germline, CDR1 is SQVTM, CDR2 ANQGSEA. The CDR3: CSVDHWGGGWGTEAFF.

The CDR3 loop reads CASSLDRGNQPQHF. The V and J genes are TRBV6-5 and TRBJ1-5; lacking DNA, the TRBD1 call made by TCRdb goes unchecked. The CDR3 runs to 14 residues. CDR1 is MNHEY and CDR2 is SVGAGI in the germline V gene.

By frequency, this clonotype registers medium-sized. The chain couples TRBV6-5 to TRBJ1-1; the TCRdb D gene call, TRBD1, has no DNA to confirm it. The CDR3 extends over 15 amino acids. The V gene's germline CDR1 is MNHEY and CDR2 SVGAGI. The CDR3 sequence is CASSPGGRRNTEAFF.

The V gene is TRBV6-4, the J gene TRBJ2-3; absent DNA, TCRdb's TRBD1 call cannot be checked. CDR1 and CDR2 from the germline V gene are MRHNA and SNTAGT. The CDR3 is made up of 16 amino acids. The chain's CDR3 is CASSDSTTRDTDTQYF.

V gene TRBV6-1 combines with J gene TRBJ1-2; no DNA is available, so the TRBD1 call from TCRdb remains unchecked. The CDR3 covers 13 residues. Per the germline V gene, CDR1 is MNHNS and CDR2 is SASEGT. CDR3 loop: CASSGGTDYGYTF.

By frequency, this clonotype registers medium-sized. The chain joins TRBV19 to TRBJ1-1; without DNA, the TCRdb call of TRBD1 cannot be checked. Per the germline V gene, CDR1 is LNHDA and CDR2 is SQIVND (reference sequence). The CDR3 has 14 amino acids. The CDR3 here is CASSSGTSNTEAFF.

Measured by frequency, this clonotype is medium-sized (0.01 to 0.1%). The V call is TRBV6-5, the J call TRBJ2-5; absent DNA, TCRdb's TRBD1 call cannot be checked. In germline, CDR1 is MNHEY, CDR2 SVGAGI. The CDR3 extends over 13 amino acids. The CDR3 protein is CASRLGGAETQYF.

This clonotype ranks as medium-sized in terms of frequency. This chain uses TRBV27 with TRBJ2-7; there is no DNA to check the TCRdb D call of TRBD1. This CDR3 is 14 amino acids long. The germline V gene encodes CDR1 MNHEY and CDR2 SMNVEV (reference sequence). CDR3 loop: CASSATGANYEQYF.

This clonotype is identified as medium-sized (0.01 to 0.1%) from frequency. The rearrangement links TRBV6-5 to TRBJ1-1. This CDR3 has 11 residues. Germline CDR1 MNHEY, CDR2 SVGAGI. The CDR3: CASSYKGWAFF.

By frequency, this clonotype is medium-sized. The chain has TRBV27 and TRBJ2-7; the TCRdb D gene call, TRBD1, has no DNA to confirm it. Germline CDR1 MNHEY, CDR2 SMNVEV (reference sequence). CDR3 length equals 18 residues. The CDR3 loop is CASSLSTSGTGVSYEQYF.

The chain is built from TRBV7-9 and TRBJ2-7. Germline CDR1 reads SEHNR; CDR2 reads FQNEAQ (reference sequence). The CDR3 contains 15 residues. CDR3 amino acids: CASSSERADPYEQYF.

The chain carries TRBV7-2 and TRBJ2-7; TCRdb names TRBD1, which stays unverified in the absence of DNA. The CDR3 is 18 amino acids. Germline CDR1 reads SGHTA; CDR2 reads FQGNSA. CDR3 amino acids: CASSFPTGGNPKGYEQYF.

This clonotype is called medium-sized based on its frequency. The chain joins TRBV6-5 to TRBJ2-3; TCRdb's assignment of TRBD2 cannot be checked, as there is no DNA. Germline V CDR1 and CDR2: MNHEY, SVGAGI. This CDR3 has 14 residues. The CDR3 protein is CASSPGLGIDTQYF.

The CDR3 region is CSASSGMRNTGELFF. The chain links TRBV20-1 to TRBJ2-2. This CDR3 contains 15 residues. Per the germline V gene, CDR1 is DFQATT and CDR2 is SNEGSKA (reference sequence).

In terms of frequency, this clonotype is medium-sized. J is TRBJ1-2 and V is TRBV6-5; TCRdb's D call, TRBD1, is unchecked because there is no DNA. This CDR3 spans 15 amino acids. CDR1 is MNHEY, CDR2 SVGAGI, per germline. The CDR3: CASSYTGTGNYGYTF.